The 19 T cell receptor beta chains reported below all come from one sample, sequenced in a study of T cells in tumors after PD-1 blockade. Assay: immunoSEQ multiplex PCR; the TCRdb copy retains only in-frame clones and omits some. The sample holds roughly 33,000 clones, approximately 78% seen once. This sample comprised PBMCs, obtained before anti-PD-1 treatment. The receptor source for this set is a human donor with basal cell carcinoma.

This clone was observed once. V is TRBV11-3 and J is TRBJ2-5, with D hard to call. CDR3 length: 12 residues. From germline, CDR1 is SGHNT and CDR2 YENEEA. V lost 1 base, J lost 5 bases, and 5 bases lay in between. This CDR3 reads CASSLVRETQYF. In DNA form, the CDR3 reads TGTGCCAGCAGCTTAGTACGCGAGACCCAGTACTTC.

This chain links TRBV7-8 with TRBJ2-5; no clear D. This CDR3 is built from 13 residues. CDR1 is SGHVS and CDR2 is FQNEAQ in the germline V gene. V was shortened by 2 bases and J by 5 bases, with 9 bases between the two germline ends. The DNA for the CDR3 is TGTGCCAGCAGCTTACATCATCGCGAGACCCAGTACTTC. Amino acid sequence: CASSLHHRETQYF. Combining the CDR3 with reference TRBV7-8 and TRBJ2-5 gives the whole variable domain GAGVSQSPRYKVAKRGQDVALRCDPISGHVSLFWYQQALGQGPEFLTYFQNEAQLDKSGLPSDRFFAERPEGSVSTLKIQRTQQEDSAVYLCASSLHHRETQYFGPGTRLLVL.

This chain links TRBV25-1 with TRBJ2-5; 8 bases match TRBD2. The junction had 5 bases not matched to a gene; V was cut back by 6 bases and J by 2 bases. CDR1 is MGHDK and CDR2 is SYGVNS in the germline V gene. The CDR3 loop spans 14 amino acids. CDR3 in amino acids: CASSPGGEQETQYF. The CDR3 DNA is TGTGCCAGCAGCCCGGGGGGGGAACAAGAGACCCAGTACTTC.

The chain links TRBV27 to TRBJ2-6; 7 nucleotides line up with TRBD2. The CDR3 has 19 residues. CDR1 is MNHEY, CDR2 SMNVEV, per germline (reference sequence). J lost 0 bases, V lost 5 bases, and 13 bases had no gene match. CDR3 DNA: TGTGCCAGCAGTCGAAGCGGGGTCGACCTTTTCTCTGGGGCCAACGTCCTGACTTTC. Protein product: CASSRSGVDLFSGANVLTF.

The chain combines TRBV7-2 with TRBJ1-2; no reliable D call. CDR3 size: 15 residues. V lost 5 bases and J lost 3, with 16 bases in between. Germline values: CDR1 SGHTA, CDR2 FQGNSA. In DNA, the CDR3 is TGTGCCAGCAGCCCTAAGGGTAGGCAGTACTATGGCTACACCTTC. It translates to CASSPKGRQYYGYTF.

The chain combines TRBV14 with TRBJ2-1, with 9 bases aligning to TRBD2. The CDR3 spans 15 residues. CDR1 and CDR2 from the germline V gene are SGHDN and FVKESK. V dropped 4 bases and J dropped 2; count of bases not matched to a gene: 3. The CDR3 region has the DNA TGTGCCAGCAGCCCGCGGGGGGGTCCCTACAATGAGCAGTTCTTC. As protein: CASSPRGGPYNEQFF.

The chain employs TRBV7-6 and TRBJ2-7, with TRBD1 identical over 7 bases. The CDR3 loop spans 14 amino acids. The trim removed 3 bases at V and 4 bases at J, leaving 6 bases unmatched. From germline, CDR1 is SGHVS and CDR2 FNYEAQ. This CDR3 reads CASSFRQGDYEQYF. DNA of the CDR3: TGTGCCAGCAGCTTTCGACAGGGAGATTACGAGCAGTACTTC.

J is TRBJ1-3 and V is TRBV5-1; 10 bases align to TRBD1. Germline V gene lookup returns CDR1 SGHRS and CDR2 YFSETQ. The CDR3 extends over 16 amino acids. J was trimmed by 2 bases and V by 2 bases; bases with no gene match: 4. The CDR3: CASSLTGTGAGNTIYF. CDR3 DNA sequence: TGCGCCAGCAGCTTAACCGGGACAGGGGCTGGAAACACCATATATTTT.

The chain carries TRBV19 and TRBJ2-7; possible D gene TRBD1, 6 bases. Between the trimmed V and J ends, which lost 5 bases and 6 bases, there was a span of 23 bases. Germline CDR1 LNHDA, CDR2 SQIVND (reference sequence). The CDR3 covers 16 residues. CDR3 amino acids: CASSFAGTRPPGEQYF. The CDR3 DNA sequence: TGTGCCAGTAGTTTTGCCGGGACAAGGCCACCAGGCGAGCAGTACTTC.

J is TRBJ2-5 and V is TRBV19; TRBD2 agrees at 7 bases. With V trimmed by 3 bases and J by 2 bases, 12 bases remained unmatched. The CDR3 loop spans 17 amino acids. CDR1 and CDR2 (germline): LNHDA, SQIVND (reference sequence). The CDR3 protein is CASSMRSSGISQETQYF. The CDR3 DNA reads as TGTGCCAGTAGTATGAGGTCCAGCGGGATCTCTCAAGAGACCCAGTACTTC.

V and J are TRBV5-1 and TRBJ2-5; D possibly corresponds to TRBD2 (5 bases). The CDR3 is 14 residues long. Trimming pared 4 bases from V and 5 bases from J, leaving 15 bases between. Germline assignment: CDR1 SGHRS and CDR2 YFSETQ. The CDR3 here is CASSLGEYHETQYF. The CDR3 DNA follows: TGCGCCAGCAGCCTCGGGGAGTATCACGAGACCCAGTACTTC.

The chain employs TRBV19 and TRBJ2-2, with unresolved D. The length of the CDR3 is 17 residues. The germline gives CDR1 LNHDA, CDR2 SQIVND (reference sequence). V was cut by 1 base and J by 5 bases, with 17 bases left in between. The CDR3 DNA is TGTGCCAGTAGTATAGCGAATGGCCGAAGAAAGACCGGGGAGCTGTTTTTT. This codes for CASSIANGRRKTGELFF.

This chain uses TRBV10-3 with TRBJ1-4, with TRBD1 as a possible D gene (6 bases). V shed 4 bases and J shed 7 bases, with 16 bases lying between them. The CDR3 spans 15 residues. Germline values: CDR1 ENHRY, CDR2 SYGVKD. DNA of the CDR3: TGTGCCATCAGTGCCTCACAGGGAGGCGCTGAAAAACTGTTTTTT. Translating it yields CAISASQGGAEKLFF.

The rearrangement links TRBV7-9 to TRBJ2-1; 11 bases are a match to TRBD2. Germline V gene data show CDR1 as SEHNR and CDR2 as FQNEAQ (reference sequence). The junction had 12 bases not matched to a gene; V was cut back by 5 bases and J by 0 bases. This CDR3 is built from 19 residues. CDR3 coding DNA: TGTGCCAGCAGCCCATACATGTCTAGCGGGGGGCCCTCCTACAATGAGCAGTTCTTC. It yields the protein CASSPYMSSGGPSYNEQFF. The full variable domain, rest sourced from reference TRBV7-9 and TRBJ2-1, is DTGVSQNPRHKITKRGQNVTFRCDPISEHNRLYWYRQTLGQGPEFLTYFQNEAQLEKSRLLSDRFSAERPKGSFSTLEIQRTEQGDSAMYLCASSPYMSSGGPSYNEQFFGPGTRLTVL.

The V call is TRBV7-9, the J call TRBJ1-1; 11 bases fit TRBD1. The CDR3 runs 15 residues. Trimming at V came to 5 bases and at J to 3 bases, leaving 5 bases not matched to a gene. Germline loops: CDR1 SEHNR, CDR2 FQNEAQ (reference sequence). The CDR3 region is CASSPWTGGDTEAFF. The DNA for the CDR3 is TGTGCCAGCAGCCCGTGGACAGGGGGCGACACTGAAGCTTTCTTT.

The CDR3 loop reads CASSLPPGTGAYEQYF. For the CDR3, the DNA is TGTGCCAGCAGCTTACCCCCCGGGACAGGTGCCTACGAGCAGTACTTC. The chain links TRBV28 to TRBJ2-7; TRBD1 agrees at 8 bases. This CDR3 comprises 16 residues. After removal of 6 bases from V and 2 bases from J, the junction contained 12 bases not matched to a gene. CDR1 and CDR2 from the germline V gene are MDHEN and SYDVKM.

The J gene is TRBJ2-5, the V gene TRBV7-2, with D perhaps being TRBD1 or TRBD2 (6 bases each). This CDR3 has 16 residues. Germline loops: CDR1 SGHTA, CDR2 FQGNSA. The V end was cut by 2 bases, the J end by 4 bases, with 17 bases between. The CDR3 protein is CASSLRLALGGETQYF. For the CDR3, the DNA is TGTGCCAGCAGCTTAAGGCTAGCGCTAGGGGGAGAGACCCAGTACTTC.

The J gene is TRBJ1-1, the V gene TRBV6-5; D ambiguous. The CDR3 extends over 12 amino acids. V was cut by 5 bases and J by 2 bases, with 6 bases left in between. The germline CDR1 and CDR2 sequences are MNHEY and SVGAGI. CDR3 nucleotides: TGTGCCAGCAGTAGGAGAAACACTGAAGCTTTCTTT. Amino acid sequence: CASSRRNTEAFF.

The chain couples TRBV7-3 to TRBJ2-6, with D unclear. Germline V gene lookup returns CDR1 SGHTA and CDR2 FQGTGA. Trimming removed 2 bases at V and 1 base at J, with 6 bases between. The CDR3 runs 15 residues. The CDR3 loop reads CASSLVLSGANVLTF. CDR3 DNA sequence: TGTGCCAGCAGCTTAGTTCTTTCTGGGGCCAACGTCCTGACTTTC.